These 7 T cell receptor beta chains originate from one sample sequenced in a study of OX40 agonist ivuxolimab in advanced cancers. Clones were sequenced by immunoSEQ multiplex PCR, and TCRdb holds only the in-frame ones, with some missing. The repertoire includes under 80,000 clones, roughly 78% of them detected once, and 5% sits in the top ten. The material was CD4+ or CD8+ T cells sorted from blood, obtained in a trial of the OX40 agonist ivuxolimab. Receptors originate from an adult with an advanced solid tumor such as melanoma, head and neck, liver or kidney cancer.

This clone was found once. The chain has TRBV5-1 and TRBJ2-5, with D perhaps being TRBD1 or TRBD2 (5 bases each). The germline gives CDR1 SGHRS, CDR2 YFSETQ. This CDR3 comprises 13 residues. V shed 0 bases and J shed 7 bases, with 10 bases lying between them. The CDR3 is CASSLDRDGTQYF. Written as DNA, the CDR3 is TGCGCCAGCAGCTTGGATAGGGACGGGACCCAGTACTTC.

The genes are TRBV5-4 and TRBJ2-7, with a weak D call TRBD2 (5 bases). V was shortened by 4 bases and J by 5 bases, with 19 bases between the two germline ends. There are 15 residues in the CDR3. The germline V gene has CDR1 SGHNT and CDR2 YYREEE (reference sequence). CDR3 residues: CASSTGSSSRDEQYF. CDR3 DNA sequence: TGTGCCAGCAGCACCGGGTCCTCGTCGAGGGACGAGCAGTACTTC. Based on the CDR3 plus reference TRBV5-4 and TRBJ2-7, the full variable domain is ETGVTQSPTHLIKTRGQQVTLRCSSQSGHNTVSWYQQALGQGPQFIFQYYREEENGRGNFPPRFSGLQFPNYSSELNVNALELDDSALYLCASSTGSSSRDEQYFGPGTRLTVT.

The J gene is TRBJ2-6, the V gene TRBV5-1; D remains ambiguous. Germline values: CDR1 SGHRS, CDR2 YFSETQ. The V gene lost 1 base and the J gene lost 2 bases, with 10 bases spanning the gap. The CDR3 consists of 16 residues. CDR3 loop: CASSLLALTGANVLTF. CDR3 DNA sequence: TGCGCCAGCAGCTTGCTGGCGCTTACTGGGGCCAACGTCCTGACTTTC. Full variable domain (outside the CDR3, taken from reference TRBV5-1 and TRBJ2-6): KAGVTQTPRYLIKTRGQQVTLSCSPISGHRSVSWYQQTPGQGLQFLFEYFSETQRNKGNFPGRFSGRQFSNSRSEMNVSTLELGDSALYLCASSLLALTGANVLTFGAGSRLTVL.

V is TRBV28 and J is TRBJ1-1; 11 nucleotides align to TRBD1. Germline assignment: CDR1 MDHEN and CDR2 SYDVKM. After removal of 4 bases from V and 6 bases from J, the junction contained 7 bases not matched to a gene. This CDR3 region has 15 residues. The CDR3 DNA sequence: TGTGCCAGCAGTTCTCCGGGACAGGGGGTCGCTGAAGCTTTCTTT. Its protein is CASSSPGQGVAEAFF.

This rearrangement joins TRBV18 to TRBJ2-6, with TRBD1 matching over 7 bases. The junction had 5 bases not matched to a gene; V was cut back by 6 bases and J by 3 bases. The germline V gene has CDR1 KGHSH and CDR2 LQKENI. The CDR3 has 15 amino acids. Here the CDR3 reads CASSTTGVGANVLTF. CDR3 coding DNA: TGTGCCAGCTCGACAACAGGGGTTGGGGCCAACGTCCTGACTTTC.

In its sample, this clone is medium-sized (0.01 to 0.1%). The chain joins TRBV6-1 to TRBJ2-7, with no clear D. Germline values: CDR1 MNHNS, CDR2 SASEGT. V was clipped by 7 bases and J by 2 bases, with 12 bases between them. The CDR3 runs to 13 residues. CDR3 nucleotide sequence: TGTGCCAGCACGGACGGCGCCCCCTACGAGCAGTACTTC. Translating gives CASTDGAPYEQYF.

The chain uses TRBV6-1 and TRBJ2-7; a weak D match, TRBD1 (6 bases). Germline loops: CDR1 MNHNS, CDR2 SASEGT. This CDR3 contains 14 residues. The germline V and J ends were trimmed by 2 bases and 1 base, with 9 bases remaining between them. CDR3 residues: CASSEKGGSYEQYF. The CDR3 coding sequence is TGTGCCAGCAGTGAAAAAGGGGGTTCCTACGAGCAGTACTTC.